The 11 T cell receptor beta chains below come from one sample, sequenced in a study of blood T cells in healthy people across ages. It was with a sample-barcoded 5' primer and a J-beta primer mix that a second PCR of about 6 to 12 cycles was run. TCRdb reprocessed the 5' RACE reads with MiXCR, giving one entry per CDR3 protein. This sample has some 1.8 million distinct CDR3 sequences, with about two fifths found just once. What was sequenced was blood. Receptors originate from a human donor in good health.

This chain uses TRBV6-6 with TRBJ2-5; a possible D gene is TRBD2 (7 bases). V gave up 0 bases and J gave up 5 bases, with 13 bases separating them. The CDR3 covers 15 residues. Germline-derived CDR1 and CDR2 are MNHNY and SVGAGI (reference sequence). The DNA for the CDR3 is TGTGCCAGCAGTTACTCAAAGGGAGGGGGGGAGACCCAGTACTTC. This translates into CASSYSKGGGETQYF.

The chain is built from TRBV20-1 and TRBJ2-1; D is unclear. Germline assignment: CDR1 DFQATT and CDR2 SNEGSKA (reference sequence). The CDR3 runs to 13 residues. The germline V and J ends were trimmed by 3 bases and 8 bases, with 14 bases remaining between them. The CDR3 spells CSARYPLEDEQFF. The CDR3, as DNA: TGCAGTGCTAGGTATCCCCTGGAAGATGAGCAGTTCTTC.

This chain joins TRBV5-1 and TRBJ2-1; 9 bases fit TRBD1. Germline loops: CDR1 SGHRS, CDR2 YFSETQ. CDR3 size: 14 residues. V lost 4 bases and J lost 6; bases outside the gene matches: 5. CDR3 in DNA: TGCGCCAGCAGCGCCTCGGGACAGGGCAATGAGCAGTTCTTC. Protein product: CASSASGQGNEQFF.

The table lists this clonotype with a few counts. V usage is TRBV24-1 and J usage is TRBJ2-3; D perhaps matches TRBD1 (5 bases). V lost 3 bases to trimming and J lost 5 bases, with 17 bases between them. There are 16 residues in the CDR3. Germline CDR1 KGHDR, CDR2 SFDVKD. The CDR3, as DNA: TGTGCCACCAGTGATCCAATGGGGCCTCGAGAAGATACGCAGTATTTT. Amino acids: CATSDPMGPREDTQYF.

This clonotype has only a few counts. This rearrangement joins TRBV7-9 to TRBJ2-7, with 7 bases that match TRBD1. V shed 4 bases, J shed 0 bases, and the junction held 6 bases outside the gene matches. CDR3 size: 15 residues. Germline lookup yields CDR1 SEHNR and CDR2 FQNEAQ (reference sequence). The CDR3 nucleotides read TGTGCCAGCAGCTCAGGACAGGAGGCCTCCTACGAGCAGTACTTC. Amino acid sequence: CASSSGQEASYEQYF.

The V gene is TRBV6-2 or TRBV6-3, the J gene TRBJ2-5; D possibly corresponds to TRBD2 (5 bases). Trimming removed 4 bases at V and 5 bases at J, with 20 bases between. Germline V gene sequence: CDR1 MNHEY, CDR2 SVGEGT. The CDR3 consists of 16 residues. This CDR3 is CASSSRVGAVVETQYF. CDR3 DNA: TGTGCCAGCAGTTCGCGGGTCGGAGCAGTAGTCGAGACCCAGTACTTC.

The genes are TRBV12-3 or TRBV12-4 and TRBJ1-2; 9 positions match TRBD1. The CDR3 totals 16 residues. V lost 7 bases and J lost 6; bases outside the gene matches: 15. CDR3 residues: CASTWGTGLAEDGYTF. For the CDR3, the DNA is TGTGCCAGCACCTGGGGGACAGGGTTGGCAGAGGATGGCTACACCTTC.

The chain recombines TRBV5-1 with TRBJ1-2, with 10 nucleotides matching TRBD1. The CDR3 contains 14 residues. The V gene end was trimmed by 5 bases and the J gene end by 8 bases; junction bases not matched to a gene: 9. CDR1 is SGHRS, CDR2 YFSETQ, per germline. The DNA of the CDR3 is TGCGCCAGCAGTGACCCCGGGACAGGGGAAGGCTACACCTTC. Translation: CASSDPGTGEGYTF. The full variable domain, in which reference TRBV5-1 and TRBJ1-2 provide the parts outside the CDR3, is KAGVTQTPRYLIKTRGQQVTLSCSPISGHRSVSWYQQTPGQGLQFLFEYFSETQRNKGNFPGRFSGRQFSNSRSEMNVSTLELGDSALYLCASSDPGTGEGYTFGSGTRLTVV.

This clonotype has more than one count but fewer than ten. This rearrangement joins TRBV4-1 to TRBJ2-5; D is ambiguous. CDR1 MGHRA and CDR2 YSYEKL come from the germline V gene. The ends were cut back, 0 bases at V and 0 bases at J, with 14 bases in the middle. The CDR3 spans 17 residues. CDR3 nucleotide sequence: TGCGCCAGCAGCCAAGATAGGGTAGCTGTGTACCAAGAGACCCAGTACTTC. Encoded protein: CASSQDRVAVYQETQYF.

The genes are TRBV29-1 and TRBJ2-3; D is possibly TRBD2 (5 bases). V lost 4 bases to trimming and J lost 5 bases, with 10 bases between them. CDR1 and CDR2 (germline): SQVTM, ANQGSEA. The CDR3 extends over 12 amino acids. Here the CDR3 reads CSVGTGKDTQYF. The CDR3 DNA sequence: TGCAGCGTTGGGACGGGGAAAGATACGCAGTATTTT.

This clonotype was seen a handful of times. J is TRBJ2-7 and V is TRBV9, with 7 positions matching TRBD1. Per germline, CDR1 SGDLS and CDR2 YYNGEE. V lost 4 bases and J lost 3; bases outside the gene matches: 22. The CDR3 has 19 residues. CDR3: CASSPPPGGRLLILYEQYF. The CDR3 DNA reads as TGTGCCAGCAGCCCTCCCCCAGGGGGTAGGCTGCTCATACTCTACGAGCAGTACTTC.